This entry lists 12 T cell receptor beta chains sequenced from one sample in a study of shared clonotypes between healthy human individuals. TCRdb's table, derived via immunoSEQ multiplex PCR, lists solely in-frame clones and lacks some. Here the sample spans about 380,000 clones, roughly 96% being singletons. Sequencing was carried out using memory CD8+ T cells sorted from blood. Subset described: CD45RO+ cells pooled with CCR7-negative TemRA cells. The receptors originated from a man in his thirties or forties in good health.

This chain uses TRBV27 with TRBJ2-3; 7 bases line up with TRBD2. The CDR3 runs 15 residues. CDR1 MNHEY and CDR2 SMNVEV come from the germline V gene (reference sequence). Germline trimming cut 6 bases from V and 5 bases from J; bases unmatched to any gene: 11. The CDR3 bases are TGTGCCAGCAGGCCCTGGTCGGGAGGAGGAGATACGCAGTATTTT. It codes for CASRPWSGGGDTQYF.

The chain combines TRBV29-1 with TRBJ2-1; D is perhaps TRBD1 (6 bases). The CDR3 runs 13 residues. The V and J ends lost 4 bases and 3 bases respectively, with 10 bases between them. Germline CDR1 SQVTM, CDR2 ANQGSEA. The CDR3 reads CSVAGDGYNEQFF. CDR3 coding DNA: TGCAGCGTTGCAGGGGACGGCTACAATGAGCAGTTCTTC.

This clone occurred once. The V call is TRBV19, the J call TRBJ2-5, with D tentatively TRBD1 or TRBD2 (5 bases each). The CDR3 contains 13 residues. Trimming cost V 0 bases and J 6 bases, with 8 bases left between them. CDR1 and CDR2 from the germline V gene are LNHDA and SQIVND (reference sequence). The CDR3 DNA follows: TGTGCCAGTAGTATAGAGGGGGAGAAGACCCAGTACTTC. Translation gives CASSIEGEKTQYF.

The gene calls are TRBV5-1 and TRBJ2-1; no reliable D call. The CDR3 sequence is 12 residues long. Germline V gene lookup returns CDR1 SGHRS and CDR2 YFSETQ. V was trimmed by 0 bases and J by 12 bases, leaving 10 bases between them. The CDR3 nucleotides read TGCGCCAGCAGCTTGGACCTTAGCATGCAGTTCTTC. Its protein product is CASSLDLSMQFF.

The rearrangement links TRBV10-2 to TRBJ2-1, with a weak D call TRBD2 (6 bases). Germline loops: CDR1 WSHSY, CDR2 SAAADI. Trimming stripped 8 bases from V and 7 bases from J, with 12 bases between. The CDR3 contains 12 residues. The CDR3 sequence is CASWTGTNEQFF. CDR3 in DNA: TGCGCCAGCTGGACCGGGACTAATGAGCAGTTCTTC.

The V gene is TRBV5-8, the J gene TRBJ2-1; tentatively, D is TRBD1 or TRBD2 (5 bases each). V was cut by 4 bases and J by 15 bases, with 17 bases left in between. The CDR3 loop spans 12 amino acids. Germline V gives CDR1 SGHTS, CDR2 YDEGEE. The CDR3 protein is CASSPVGRAGFF. In nucleotides, the CDR3 is TGTGCCAGCAGCCCAGTGGGGCGGGCGGGGTTCTTC.

This clone was detected once. The chain couples TRBV4-2 to TRBJ2-3; 9 bases map to TRBD1. Germline lookup yields CDR1 LGHNA and CDR2 YNFKEQ. Trimming at V came to 0 bases and at J to 7 bases, leaving 11 bases not matched to a gene. The CDR3 length is 17 residues. The CDR3 DNA reads TGTGCCAGCAGCCAAGAGGGACAGGGAAGGCTTTGGAATACGCAGTATTTT. Its protein product is CASSQEGQGRLWNTQYF.

This clone has just one count. In DNA, the CDR3 is TGTGCCATCACTCGACACATACAAGAGACCCAGTACTTC. The encoded protein is CAITRHIQETQYF. This chain joins TRBV10-3 and TRBJ2-5, with D hard to call. CDR1 is ENHRY, CDR2 SYGVKD, per germline. V lost 7 bases and J lost 2, with 11 bases in between. This CDR3 has 13 residues.

The table lists this clone with a count of one. The chain employs TRBV7-3 and TRBJ2-3, with TRBD2 matching 10 bases. The CDR3 sequence is 18 residues long. V was clipped by 5 bases and J by 2 bases; unmatched bases: 13. From germline, CDR1 is SGHTA and CDR2 FQGTGA. CDR3 amino acids: CASSLFPSGSGYTDTQYF. As DNA, the CDR3 is TGTGCCAGCAGCCTCTTTCCTAGCGGGAGTGGATACACAGATACGCAGTATTTT.

The J gene is TRBJ2-2, the V gene TRBV7-9, with D perhaps TRBD2 (5 bases). Germline V gives CDR1 SEHNR, CDR2 FQNEAQ (reference sequence). The CDR3 runs to 14 residues. Trimming shortened V by 2 bases and J by 5 bases, and 9 bases separated the two germline ends. CDR3 amino acids: CASSLLASTGELFF. The CDR3 DNA reads TGTGCCAGCAGCTTACTAGCCTCTACCGGGGAGCTGTTTTTT.

The chain couples TRBV27 to TRBJ2-1, with no clear D. Trimming took 1 base from V and 10 from J, leaving 11 bases between them. The length of the CDR3 is 13 residues. Germline-derived CDR1 and CDR2 are MNHEY and SMNVEV (reference sequence). CDR3 loop: CASSLLYRNEQFF. The DNA of the CDR3 is TGTGCCAGCAGTTTATTATATAGGAACGAGCAGTTCTTC.

This sequence joins TRBV19 and TRBJ2-1, with D perhaps assigned TRBD1 or TRBD2 (6 bases each). The ends were cut back, 7 bases at V and 6 bases at J, with 22 bases in the middle. The CDR3 loop spans 16 amino acids. The germline CDR1 and CDR2 sequences are LNHDA and SQIVND (reference sequence). The CDR3 is CASTIGSGGLFNEQFF. The CDR3 nucleotides read TGTGCCAGTACCATCGGGAGTGGGGGGCTCTTCAATGAGCAGTTCTTC.